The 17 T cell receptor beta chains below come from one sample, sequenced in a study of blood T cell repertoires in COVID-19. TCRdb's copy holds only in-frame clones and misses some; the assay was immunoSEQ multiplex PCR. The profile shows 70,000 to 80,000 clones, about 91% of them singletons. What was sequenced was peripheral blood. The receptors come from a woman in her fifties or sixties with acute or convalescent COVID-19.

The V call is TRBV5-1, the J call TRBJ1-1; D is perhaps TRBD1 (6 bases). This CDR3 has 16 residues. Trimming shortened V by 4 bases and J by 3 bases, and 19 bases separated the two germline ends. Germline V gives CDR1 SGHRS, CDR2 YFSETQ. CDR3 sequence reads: CASSLNQQGWYTEAFF. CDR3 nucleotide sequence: TGCGCCAGCAGCCTAAACCAACAGGGATGGTACACTGAAGCTTTCTTT.

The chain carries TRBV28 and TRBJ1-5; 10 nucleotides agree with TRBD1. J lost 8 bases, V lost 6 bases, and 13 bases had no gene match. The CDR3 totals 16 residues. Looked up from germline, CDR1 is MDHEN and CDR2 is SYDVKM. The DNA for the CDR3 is TGTGCCAGCAGCGGGACAGGGGATCGCCAATTAGAGCCCCAGCATTTT. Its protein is CASSGTGDRQLEPQHF.

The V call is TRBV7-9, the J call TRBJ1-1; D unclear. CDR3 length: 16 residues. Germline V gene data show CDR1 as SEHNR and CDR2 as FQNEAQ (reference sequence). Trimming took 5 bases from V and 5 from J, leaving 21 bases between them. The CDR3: CASSRNARVGLTEAFF. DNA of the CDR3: TGTGCCAGCAGCCGAAACGCCCGCGTTGGGCTAACTGAAGCTTTCTTT.

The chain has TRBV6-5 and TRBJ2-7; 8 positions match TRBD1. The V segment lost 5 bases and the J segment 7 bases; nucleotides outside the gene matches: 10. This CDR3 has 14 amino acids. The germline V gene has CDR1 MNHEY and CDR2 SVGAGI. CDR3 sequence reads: CASSPPGQDSEQYF. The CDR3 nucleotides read TGTGCCAGCAGTCCCCCGGGACAGGATTCTGAGCAGTACTTC.

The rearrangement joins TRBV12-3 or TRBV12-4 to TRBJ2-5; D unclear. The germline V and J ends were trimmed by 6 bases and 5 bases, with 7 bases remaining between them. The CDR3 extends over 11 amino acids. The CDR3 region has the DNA TGTGCCAGCAGCCCGAGGGAGACCCAGTACTTC. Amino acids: CASSPRETQYF.

The CDR3 nucleotides read TGTGCCAGCAGCCAAGCTCGGGCGGGGGAGCAGTACTTC. Protein: CASSQARAGEQYF. The chain has TRBV3-1 (or the pseudogene TRBV3-2) and TRBJ2-7; D may be TRBD2 (6 bases). This CDR3 comprises 13 residues. V dropped 1 base and J dropped 7 bases, with 11 bases sitting between them. CDR1 and CDR2 from the germline V gene are LGHDT and YNNKEL (reference sequence).

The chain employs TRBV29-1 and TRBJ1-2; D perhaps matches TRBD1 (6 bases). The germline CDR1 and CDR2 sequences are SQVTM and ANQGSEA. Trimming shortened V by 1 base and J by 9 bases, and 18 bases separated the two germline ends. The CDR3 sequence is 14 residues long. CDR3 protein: CSVEVYRVTPSYTF. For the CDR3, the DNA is TGCAGCGTTGAAGTGTACAGGGTAACGCCAAGCTACACCTTC.

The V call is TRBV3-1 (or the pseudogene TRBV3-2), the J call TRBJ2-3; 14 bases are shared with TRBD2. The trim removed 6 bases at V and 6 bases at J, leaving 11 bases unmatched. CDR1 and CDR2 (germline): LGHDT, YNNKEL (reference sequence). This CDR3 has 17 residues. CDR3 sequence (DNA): TGTGCCAGCAGTAGCTCGGGACTAGCGGGAGCGGCGGATACGCAGTATTTT. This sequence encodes CASSSSGLAGAADTQYF.

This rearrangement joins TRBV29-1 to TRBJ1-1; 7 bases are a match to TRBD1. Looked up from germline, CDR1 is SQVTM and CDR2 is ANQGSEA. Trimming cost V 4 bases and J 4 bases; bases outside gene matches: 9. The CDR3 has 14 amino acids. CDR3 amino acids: CSVGPGQGVTEAFF. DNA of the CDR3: TGCAGCGTTGGCCCCGGCCAGGGGGTCACTGAAGCTTTCTTT.

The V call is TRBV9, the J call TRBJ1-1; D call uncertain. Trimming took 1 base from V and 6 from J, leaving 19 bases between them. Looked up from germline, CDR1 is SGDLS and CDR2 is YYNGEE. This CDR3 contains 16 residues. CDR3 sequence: CASSVYWTGVGAEAFF. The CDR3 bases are TGTGCCAGCAGCGTATATTGGACTGGGGTCGGGGCTGAAGCTTTCTTT.

The DNA of the CDR3 is TGTGCCAGCAACCCAGCGGGGGCTGGGGCCAACGTCCTGACTTTC. Its translation is CASNPAGAGANVLTF. The chain uses TRBV11-2 and TRBJ2-6; 8 positions agree with TRBD2. CDR1 and CDR2 (germline): SGHAT, FQNNGV. CDR3 size: 15 residues. V gave up 7 bases and J gave up 2 bases; unmatched junction bases: 4.

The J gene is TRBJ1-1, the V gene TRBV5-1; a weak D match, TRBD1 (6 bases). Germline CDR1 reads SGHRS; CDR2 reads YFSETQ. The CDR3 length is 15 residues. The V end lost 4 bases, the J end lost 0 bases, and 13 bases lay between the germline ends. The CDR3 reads CASSLRTAMNTEAFF. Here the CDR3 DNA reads TGCGCCAGCAGCCTAAGGACAGCGATGAACACTGAAGCTTTCTTT.

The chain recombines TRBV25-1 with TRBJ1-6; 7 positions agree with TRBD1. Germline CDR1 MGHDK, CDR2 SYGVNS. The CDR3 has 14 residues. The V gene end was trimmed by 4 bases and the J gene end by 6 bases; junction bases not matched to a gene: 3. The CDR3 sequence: CASSGPGGNSPLHF. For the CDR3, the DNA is TGTGCCAGCAGTGGACCAGGGGGTAATTCACCCCTCCACTTT.

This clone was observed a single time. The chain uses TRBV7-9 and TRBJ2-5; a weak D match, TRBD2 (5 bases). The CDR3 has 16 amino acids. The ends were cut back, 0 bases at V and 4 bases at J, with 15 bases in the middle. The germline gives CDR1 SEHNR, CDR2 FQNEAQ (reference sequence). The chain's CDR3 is CASSLASGLPAETQYF. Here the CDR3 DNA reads TGTGCCAGCAGCTTAGCGAGTGGACTTCCAGCAGAGACCCAGTACTTC.

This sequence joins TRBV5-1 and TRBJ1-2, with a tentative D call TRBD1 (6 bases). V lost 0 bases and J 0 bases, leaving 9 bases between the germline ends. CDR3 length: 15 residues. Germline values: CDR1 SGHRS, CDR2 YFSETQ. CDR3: CASSLGRQANYGYTF. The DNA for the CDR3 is TGCGCCAGCAGCTTGGGAAGACAGGCTAACTATGGCTACACCTTC.

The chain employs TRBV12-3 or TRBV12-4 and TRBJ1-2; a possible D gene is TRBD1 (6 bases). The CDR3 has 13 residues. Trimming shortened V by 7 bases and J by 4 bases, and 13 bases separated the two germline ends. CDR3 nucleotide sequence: TGTGCCAGCACCCAGGGCAGGGGCTATGGCTACACCTTC. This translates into CASTQGRGYGYTF.

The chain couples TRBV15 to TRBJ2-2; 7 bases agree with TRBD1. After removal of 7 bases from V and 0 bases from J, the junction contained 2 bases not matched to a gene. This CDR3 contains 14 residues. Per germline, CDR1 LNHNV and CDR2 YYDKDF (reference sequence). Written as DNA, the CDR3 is TGTGCCACCAAGGACAGGTCGAACACCGGGGAGCTGTTTTTT. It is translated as CATKDRSNTGELFF.